Reported below is one TCR beta chain. TCRdb's copy holds only in-frame clones and misses some; the assay was immunoSEQ multiplex PCR. This table holds 98,000 or so clones, about 91% found once. V was shortened by 1 base and J by 4 bases, with 18 bases between the two germline ends. Germline CDR1 is SEHNR and CDR2 is FQNEAQ (reference sequence). CDR3 size: 17 residues. This sample is part of a study of OX40 agonist ivuxolimab in advanced cancers. The genes are TRBV7-9 and TRBJ2-3, with D unresolved. This specimen consisted of CD4+ or CD8+ T cells sorted from blood, obtained in a trial of the OX40 agonist ivuxolimab. The source is an adult with an advanced solid tumor such as melanoma, head and neck, liver or kidney cancer. The CDR3 bases are TGTGCCAGCAGCTTAGGTCAGTCTCCCGCCCCTCCAGATACGCAGTATTTT. This encodes CASSLGQSPAPPDTQYF.